These 23 T cell receptor beta chains were all obtained from the same sample, sequenced in a study of T-cell memory formation after mild COVID-19. In TCRdb, the 5' RACE reads were re-called with MiXCR into one record per CDR3 protein. The table shows 300,000 to 400,000 distinct CDR3 sequences, with 13% to 15% occurring only once. The sequenced sample consisted of PBMCs or a T cell subset sorted from them (not recorded which). These receptors originate from a man younger than 35 who had mild COVID-19 (a few samples of this study predate the infection). Cell type and time point are not known.

The chain joins TRBV28 to TRBJ2-7; D ambiguous. This CDR3 has 14 amino acids. In germline, CDR1 is MDHEN, CDR2 SYDVKM. Between the trimmed V and J ends, which lost 6 bases and 0 bases, there was a span of 12 bases. CDR3 nucleotides: TGTGCCAGCAGACCGCACGGCAGCTCCTACGAGCAGTACGTC. Protein product: CASRPHGSSYEQYV.

This clonotype was seen a handful of times. The V call is TRBV14, the J call TRBJ2-1, with 8 positions matching TRBD2. V was pared by 3 bases and J by 0 bases, with 7 bases of the junction left unmatched. The CDR3 length is 17 residues. CDR1 SGHDN and CDR2 FVKESK come from the germline V gene. CDR3 nucleotide sequence: TGTGCCAGCAGCCATAGGACTAGCTTGAGCTCCTACAATGAGCAGTTCTTC. The encoded protein is CASSHRTSLSSYNEQFF.

Only a few counts were recorded for this clonotype. V usage is TRBV5-4 and J usage is TRBJ2-3; D perhaps matches TRBD2 (6 bases). This CDR3 contains 14 residues. From germline, CDR1 is SGHNT and CDR2 YYREEE (reference sequence). V was clipped by 3 bases and J by 3 bases, with 11 bases between them. CDR3 sequence reads: CASSWAGRTDTQYF. The CDR3 DNA follows: TGTGCCAGCAGCTGGGCAGGGAGGACAGATACGCAGTATTTT. The full variable domain, completed using reference TRBV5-4 and TRBJ2-3, is ETGVTQSPTHLIKTRGQQVTLRCSSQSGHNTVSWYQQALGQGPQFIFQYYREEENGRGNFPPRFSGLQFPNYSSELNVNALELDDSALYLCASSWAGRTDTQYFGPGTRLTVL.

The chain is built from TRBV30 and TRBJ2-2; no clear D gene. The CDR3 loop spans 12 amino acids. The V gene lost 2 bases and the J gene lost 4 bases, with 5 bases spanning the gap. Germline lookup yields CDR1 GTSNPN and CDR2 SVGIG (reference sequence). CDR3 nucleotide sequence: TGTGCCTGGAGTTACTCCACCGGGGAGCTGTTTTTT. It yields the protein CAWSYSTGELFF.

In its sample, this clonotype was seen a few times. This chain connects TRBV29-1 to TRBJ1-2, with 9 bases fitting TRBD1. CDR3 length: 12 amino acids. The V gene end was trimmed by 2 bases and the J gene end by 8 bases; junction bases not matched to a gene: 3. Germline lookup yields CDR1 SQVTM and CDR2 ANQGSEA. The CDR3 protein is CSVESTGGGYTF. CDR3 in DNA: TGCAGCGTTGAATCGACAGGGGGAGGCTACACCTTC.

This clonotype was detected only a few times. The chain couples TRBV6-1 to TRBJ1-1; D possibly corresponds to TRBD1 (5 bases). CDR1 is MNHNS, CDR2 SASEGT, per germline. Trimming cost V 5 bases and J 0 bases, with 10 bases left between them. CDR3 length: 14 residues. The CDR3 sequence: CASSKGLVNTEAFF. As DNA, the CDR3 is TGTGCCAGCAGTAAGGGGCTGGTGAACACTGAAGCTTTCTTT.

On this clonotype itself: Germline is not matched at one junction end, which may reflect a read error. This rearrangement joins TRBV5-6 to TRBJ1-1; D is unresolved. Germline loops: CDR1 SGHDT, CDR2 YYEEEE. The CDR3 has 13 residues. The CDR3, as DNA: TGTGCCAGCAGCTCCAACCCTAACACTGAAGCTTTATTT. It translates to CASSSNPNTEALF.

This clonotype occurred a few times. The chain uses TRBV6-6 and TRBJ2-5; D ambiguous. The CDR3 is made up of 13 amino acids. Per germline, CDR1 MNHNY and CDR2 SVGAGI (reference sequence). Trimming took off 6 bases at V and 3 bases at J, with 11 bases between the two ends. For the CDR3, the DNA is TGTGCCAGCAGCCTAACTCGAAAAGAGACCCAGTACTTC. It is translated as CASSLTRKETQYF.

The V call is TRBV20-1, the J call TRBJ1-2; 7 bases fit TRBD1. Germline V gene data show CDR1 as DFQATT and CDR2 as SNEGSKA (reference sequence). J gave up 4 bases and V 5 bases, and 7 bases lay outside the gene matches. The CDR3 length is 13 residues. The CDR3 region is CSAHQTGFYGYTF. CDR3 nucleotide sequence: TGCAGTGCTCACCAGACAGGGTTCTATGGCTACACCTTC.

This clonotype was detected ten times or more. The chain is built from TRBV9 and TRBJ1-2; 8 bases line up with TRBD1. V lost 3 bases and J lost 8; bases outside the gene matches: 6. Germline CDR1 and CDR2: SGDLS and YYNGEE. This CDR3 spans 13 amino acids. CDR3 sequence reads: CASSAWTGRGYTF. CDR3 in DNA: TGTGCCAGCAGCGCTTGGACAGGGAGAGGCTACACCTTC.

This chain links TRBV6-4 with TRBJ1-1, with a tentative D call TRBD1 (5 bases). The germline gives CDR1 MRHNA, CDR2 SNTAGT. Trimming cost V 10 bases and J 4 bases, with 10 bases left between them. This CDR3 has 11 amino acids. CDR3 nucleotides: TGTGCCACCAGGGTCGGCACTGAAGCTTTCTTT. Translating gives CATRVGTEAFF.

This clonotype showed up many times. The rearrangement uses TRBV5-1 and TRBJ2-3; 11 positions match TRBD1. The CDR3 is 14 amino acids. Trimming removed 3 bases from V and 4 bases from J; junction bases left unmatched: 1. CDR1 and CDR2 (germline): SGHRS, YFSETQ. CDR3 region: CASSWDRGSDTQYF. Written as DNA, the CDR3 is TGCGCCAGCAGCTGGGACAGGGGGTCAGATACGCAGTATTTT.

The V gene is TRBV7-9, the J gene TRBJ1-2; TRBD1 might be the D (6 bases). The CDR3 runs to 11 residues. Trimming took 5 bases from V and 8 from J, leaving 9 bases between them. CDR1 and CDR2 from the germline V gene are SEHNR and FQNEAQ (reference sequence). The CDR3 protein is CASSPQGGYTF. DNA of the CDR3: TGTGCCAGCAGCCCCCAGGGGGGCTACACCTTC.

J is TRBJ1-2 and V is TRBV29-1, with TRBD1 matching 12 bases. The CDR3 is 18 amino acids. The V segment lost 3 bases and the J segment 7 bases; nucleotides outside the gene matches: 18. Germline CDR1 and CDR2: SQVTM and ANQGSEA. CDR3 in amino acids: CSVELLLGQGAAIPGYTF. As DNA, the CDR3 is TGCAGCGTTGAGCTTCTGTTGGGACAGGGGGCCGCTATCCCTGGCTACACCTTC. Full variable domain (missing parts from reference TRBV29-1 and TRBJ1-2): SAVISQKPSRDICQRGTSLTIQCQVDSQVTMMFWYRQQPGQSLTLIATANQGSEATYESGFVIDKFPISRPNLTFSTLTVSNMSPEDSSIYLCSVELLLGQGAAIPGYTFGSGTRLTVV.

The chain recombines TRBV6-1 with TRBJ1-2; D unclear. The V gene's germline CDR1 is MNHNS and CDR2 SASEGT. This CDR3 is 15 amino acids long. Trimming stripped 2 bases from V and 5 bases from J, with 15 bases between. CDR3 bases: TGTGCCAGCAGTGAATATGTGGGCGCGGGTTATGGCTACACCTTC. Translation: CASSEYVGAGYGYTF.

The V and J genes are TRBV4-3 and TRBJ1-1; D possibly corresponds to TRBD1 (5 bases). Germline V CDR1 and CDR2: LGHNA, YSLEER. The CDR3 loop spans 15 amino acids. Trimming removed 3 bases from V and 6 bases from J, with 17 bases in between. Here the CDR3 reads CASSHGMGRDAEAFF. CDR3 coding DNA: TGCGCCAGCAGCCACGGGATGGGCAGGGACGCTGAAGCTTTCTTT.

The chain is built from TRBV4-2 and TRBJ2-3, with D perhaps matching TRBD1 or TRBD2 (5 bases each). The CDR3 spans 15 residues. Trimming removed 0 bases at V and 3 bases at J, with 10 bases between. The germline V gene encodes CDR1 LGHNA and CDR2 YNFKEQ. CDR3 protein: CASSQDGAQTDTQYF. Here the CDR3 DNA reads TGTGCCAGCAGCCAAGACGGGGCCCAAACAGATACGCAGTATTTT.

J is TRBJ2-6 and V is TRBV6-5; the D is unclear. There are 15 residues in the CDR3. From germline, CDR1 is MNHEY and CDR2 SVGAGI. Between the trimmed V and J ends, which lost 8 bases and 3 bases, there was a span of 14 bases. The CDR3 sequence: CASRQASGGANVLTF. In nucleotides, the CDR3 is TGTGCCAGCCGACAAGCTTCAGGTGGGGCCAACGTCCTGACTTTC.

This chain links TRBV7-2 with TRBJ2-3; possible D gene TRBD2, 5 bases. V dropped 5 bases and J dropped 2 bases, with 14 bases sitting between them. The CDR3 consists of 15 residues. Germline V gives CDR1 SGHTA, CDR2 FQGNSA. CDR3 amino acids: CASSLASGTTDTQYF. The CDR3 nucleotides are TGTGCCAGCAGCCTGGCGAGCGGAACCACAGATACGCAGTATTTT. Looking up the rest from reference TRBV7-2 and TRBJ2-3 gives the full variable domain: GAGVSQSPSNKVTEKGKDVELRCDPISGHTALYWYRQSLGQGLEFLIYFQGNSAPDKSGLPSDRFSAERTGGSVSTLTIQRTQQEDSAVYLCASSLASGTTDTQYFGPGTRLTVL.

A few counts support this clonotype. The chain combines TRBV28 with TRBJ2-1; no firm D call. The germline CDR1 and CDR2 sequences are MDHEN and SYDVKM. CDR3 length: 12 residues. V was shortened by 11 bases and J by 5 bases, with 13 bases between the two germline ends. In DNA form, the CDR3 reads TGTGCCGAAGGGCGTGGGGACAATGAGCAGTTCTTC. It is translated as CAEGRGDNEQFF. The variable domain in full, with the rest retrieved from reference TRBV28 and TRBJ2-1, is DVKVTQSSRYLVKRTGEKVFLECVQDMDHENMFWYRQDPGLGLRLIYFSYDVKMKEKGDIPEGYSVSREKKERFSLILESASTNQTSMYLCAEGRGDNEQFFGPGTRLTVL.

The V and J genes are TRBV3-1 and TRBJ2-3; no clear D. Germline V lookup: CDR1 LGHDT, CDR2 YNNKEL (reference sequence). V was trimmed by 5 bases and J by 2 bases, leaving 5 bases between them. This CDR3 is built from 12 residues. CDR3 loop: CASSALTDTQYF. The DNA for the CDR3 is TGTGCCAGCAGCGCCCTCACAGATACGCAGTATTTT.

The chain combines TRBV6-1 with TRBJ2-2; the D gene is possibly TRBD1 (5 bases). The CDR3 covers 15 residues. The V end lost 0 bases, the J end lost 7 bases, and 12 bases lay between the germline ends. The germline V gene has CDR1 MNHNS and CDR2 SASEGT. CDR3 nucleotide sequence: TGTGCCAGCAGTGAAGCAGGGGCCGGCCACGGGGAGCTGTTTTTT. Protein: CASSEAGAGHGELFF.

This clonotype was counted ten times or more. This chain's CDR3 is CSVEASGGFVGQYF. As DNA, the CDR3 is TGCAGCGTTGAAGCGTCTGGGGGCTTCGTAGGGCAGTATTTT. V is TRBV29-1 and J is TRBJ2-3; maybe TRBD1 (6 bases). CDR1 and CDR2 from the germline V gene are SQVTM and ANQGSEA. This CDR3 is 14 amino acids long. The V gene lost 1 base and the J gene lost 11 bases, with 19 bases spanning the gap.